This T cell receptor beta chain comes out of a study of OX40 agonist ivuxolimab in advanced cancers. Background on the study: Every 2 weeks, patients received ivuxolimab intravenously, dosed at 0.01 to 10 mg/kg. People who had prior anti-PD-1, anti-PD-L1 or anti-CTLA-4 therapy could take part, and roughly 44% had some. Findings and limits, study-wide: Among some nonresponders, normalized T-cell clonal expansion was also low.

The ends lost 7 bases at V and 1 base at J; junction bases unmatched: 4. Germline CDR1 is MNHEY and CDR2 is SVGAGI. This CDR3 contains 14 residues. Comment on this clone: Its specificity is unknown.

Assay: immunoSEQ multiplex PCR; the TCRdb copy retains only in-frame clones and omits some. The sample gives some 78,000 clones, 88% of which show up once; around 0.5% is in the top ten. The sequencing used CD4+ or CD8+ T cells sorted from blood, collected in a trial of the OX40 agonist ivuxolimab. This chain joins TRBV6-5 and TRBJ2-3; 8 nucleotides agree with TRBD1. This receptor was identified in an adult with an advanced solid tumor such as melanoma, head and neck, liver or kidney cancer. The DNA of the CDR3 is TGTGCCAGCAAACAGACAGGGGGCACAGATACGCAGTATTTT. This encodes CASKQTGGTDTQYF.